Below, 17 T cell receptor beta chains from the same sample are listed, as sequenced in a study of blood T cell repertoires in COVID-19. Libraries were prepared by immunoSEQ multiplex PCR; TCRdb keeps only in-frame clonotypes and omits some of them. The table includes hundreds of thousands of clones, approximately 88% detected once. The specimen sequenced was peripheral blood. The receptor source for this set is a man between 60 and 75 years old who had recovered from COVID-19.

The chain carries TRBV5-1 and TRBJ2-7, with D possibly matching TRBD2 (5 bases). V shed 4 bases and J shed 6 bases, with 17 bases lying between them. This CDR3 is built from 14 residues. In germline, CDR1 is SGHRS, CDR2 YFSETQ. CDR3 residues: CASSHSDGDREQYF. The CDR3 nucleotides are TGCGCCAGCAGCCATTCGGACGGGGATCGCGAGCAGTACTTC.

The CDR3 loop reads CASSSQGTRDQPQHF. The CDR3 DNA follows: TGTGCCAGCAGCTCGCAAGGGACTCGGGATCAGCCCCAGCATTTT. V gene TRBV27 combines with J gene TRBJ1-5, with D possibly matching TRBD1 (5 bases). Germline CDR1 and CDR2: MNHEY and SMNVEV (reference sequence). V lost 6 bases and J 5 bases, leaving 17 bases between the germline ends. The CDR3 loop spans 15 amino acids.

The genes are TRBV9 and TRBJ1-1; the D gene is possibly TRBD1 (5 bases). Germline assignment: CDR1 SGDLS and CDR2 YYNGEE. Trimming took 0 bases from V and 7 from J, leaving 16 bases between them. CDR3 length equals 15 residues. The CDR3 spells CASSVEAGGTSEAFF. For the CDR3, the DNA is TGTGCCAGCAGCGTAGAAGCGGGGGGGACCAGTGAAGCTTTCTTT.

In its sample, this clone was seen many times. This rearrangement joins TRBV19 to TRBJ1-5; TRBD1 aligns across 9 bases. The CDR3 spans 18 residues. The germline V gene has CDR1 LNHDA and CDR2 SQIVND (reference sequence). V trimming: 1 base; J trimming: 3 bases; junction bases outside the gene matches: 10. CDR3 nucleotides: TGTGCCAGTAGTATAGGGACAGGGGCCAACCAGTACAATCAGCCCCAGCATTTT. Its protein product is CASSIGTGANQYNQPQHF.

V is TRBV7-2 and J is TRBJ2-5, with D perhaps TRBD2 (5 bases). Germline loops: CDR1 SGHTA, CDR2 FQGNSA. The CDR3 is 13 residues long. V was cut by 5 bases and J by 4 bases, with 11 bases left in between. The CDR3 region has the DNA TGTGCCAGCAGCGGCGAAGAGGGAGAGACCCAGTACTTC. Its protein is CASSGEEGETQYF. Variable domain in full (rest from reference TRBV7-2 and TRBJ2-5): GAGVSQSPSNKVTEKGKDVELRCDPISGHTALYWYRQSLGQGLEFLIYFQGNSAPDKSGLPSDRFSAERTGGSVSTLTIQRTQQEDSAVYLCASSGEEGETQYFGPGTRLLVL.

V is TRBV7-3 and J is TRBJ2-7; TRBD2 aligns across 10 bases. The ends lost 5 bases at V and 7 bases at J; junction bases unmatched: 8. The length of the CDR3 is 14 residues. CDR1 and CDR2 (germline): SGHTA, FQGTGA. The CDR3 sequence is CASSTLAGVGEQYF. The CDR3 bases are TGTGCCAGCAGCACCCTAGCGGGAGTGGGTGAGCAGTACTTC.

This clone was found a few times. Other nucleotide sequences from this sample produce the same CDR3. This chain joins TRBV3-1 (or the pseudogene TRBV3-2) and TRBJ2-1; 12 nucleotides line up with TRBD2. With 1 base clipped from V and 4 bases from J, the junction kept 5 bases outside the gene matches. This CDR3 contains 17 residues. Germline V CDR1 and CDR2: LGHDT, YNNKEL (reference sequence). CDR3 sequence reads: CASSQGSGTSGYNEQFF. DNA of the CDR3: TGTGCCAGCAGCCAAGGTTCCGGGACTAGCGGGTACAATGAGCAGTTCTTC.

The CDR3, as DNA: TGTGCCAGCAGCATCCTCTCGGGGAGTGGGGCCAACGTCCTGACTTTC. Residues: CASSILSGSGANVLTF. The chain joins TRBV27 to TRBJ2-6; D possibly corresponds to TRBD2 (5 bases). The CDR3 is 16 amino acids. V lost 6 bases to trimming and J lost 3 bases, with 15 bases between them. Germline CDR1 and CDR2: MNHEY and SMNVEV (reference sequence).

The V gene is TRBV20-1, the J gene TRBJ2-3; tentatively, D is TRBD2 (5 bases). CDR3 length equals 15 residues. The V and J ends lost 3 bases and 3 bases respectively, with 16 bases between them. Germline V lookup: CDR1 DFQATT, CDR2 SNEGSKA (reference sequence). The CDR3, as DNA: TGCAGTGCTAGTGAGCTAGCTGTGGGTACAGATACGCAGTATTTT. It is translated as CSASELAVGTDTQYF.

The chain joins TRBV19 to TRBJ1-1; a possible D gene is TRBD1 (6 bases). V was pared by 4 bases and J by 3 bases, with 9 bases between. CDR3 size: 13 residues. Germline CDR1 is LNHDA and CDR2 is SQIVND (reference sequence). For the CDR3, the DNA is TGTGCCAGTAGTACCCGGACAGACACTGAAGCTTTCTTT. Protein: CASSTRTDTEAFF.

This sequence joins TRBV9 and TRBJ2-1; 8 bases agree with TRBD2. The germline V gene encodes CDR1 SGDLS and CDR2 YYNGEE. The CDR3 covers 14 residues. J was trimmed by 8 bases and V by 0 bases; bases with no gene match: 4. CDR3 in amino acids: CASSVDGRAYEQFF. In DNA, the CDR3 is TGTGCCAGCAGCGTAGACGGGAGGGCCTATGAGCAGTTCTTC.

V is TRBV9 and J is TRBJ2-1; 9 bases map to TRBD1. Germline-derived CDR1 and CDR2 are SGDLS and YYNGEE. CDR3 length equals 16 residues. After removal of 4 bases from V and 0 bases from J, the junction contained 5 bases not matched to a gene. The CDR3 sequence: CASSSVTGGSYNEQFF. The CDR3 DNA follows: TGTGCCAGCAGCTCGGTGACAGGGGGCTCCTACAATGAGCAGTTCTTC.

The rearrangement joins TRBV6-2 or TRBV6-3 to TRBJ1-2; D gene ambiguous. Trimming left V 4 bases short and J 8 bases short, with 11 bases between. The CDR3 has 12 residues. Germline CDR1 reads MNHEY; CDR2 reads SVGEGT. CDR3 region: CASSSRGHGYTF. The CDR3 bases are TGTGCCAGCAGTTCTCGGGGTCACGGCTACACCTTC.

This chain connects TRBV15 to TRBJ2-3; D remains unclear. The germline V gene has CDR1 LNHNV and CDR2 YYDKDF (reference sequence). V dropped 3 bases and J dropped 0 bases, with 7 bases sitting between them. The CDR3 is made up of 14 amino acids. For the CDR3, the DNA is TGTGCCACCAGCAGGTCGTTTAGCACAGATACGCAGTATTTT. The encoded protein is CATSRSFSTDTQYF. The full variable domain, completed using reference TRBV15 and TRBJ2-3, is DAMVIQNPRYQVTQFGKPVTLSCSQTLNHNVMYWYQQKSSQAPKLLFHYYDKDFNNEADTPDNFQSRRPNTSFCFLDIRSPGLGDTAMYLCATSRSFSTDTQYFGPGTRLTVL.

The chain recombines TRBV29-1 with TRBJ2-1; no clear D. The germline CDR1 and CDR2 sequences are SQVTM and ANQGSEA. Trimming shortened V by 3 bases and J by 0 bases, and 9 bases separated the two germline ends. The CDR3 loop spans 14 amino acids. As DNA, the CDR3 is TGCAGCGTTGATGTCGGTAGCTCCTACAATGAGCAGTTCTTC. Translating it yields CSVDVGSSYNEQFF.

DNA for the CDR3: TGTGCCAGCAGCCAACGAGCGGGGCACACCGGGGAGCTGTTTTTT. This sequence encodes CASSQRAGHTGELFF. The chain joins TRBV3-1 (or the pseudogene TRBV3-2) to TRBJ2-2; TRBD2 matches 7 bases. The junction had 3 bases not matched to a gene; V was cut back by 2 bases and J by 3 bases. Germline V lookup: CDR1 LGHDT, CDR2 YNNKEL (reference sequence). This CDR3 comprises 15 residues.

This chain joins TRBV7-9 and TRBJ2-7; 8 nucleotides align to TRBD1. V shed 1 base and J 7 bases; nucleotides not matched to a gene: 3. The CDR3 runs 13 residues. Germline V lookup: CDR1 SEHNR, CDR2 FQNEAQ (reference sequence). The CDR3 here is CASSLETGVEQYF. Written as DNA, the CDR3 is TGTGCCAGCAGCTTAGAGACAGGGGTAGAGCAGTACTTC.